The T cell receptor beta chain described here comes from a study of T-cell reconstitution after alpha-beta-depleted transplantation in children. The germline CDR1 and CDR2 sequences are SQVTM and ANQGSEA. V shed 7 bases and J shed 2 bases, with 16 bases lying between them. The CDR3 is made up of 14 amino acids. Unique molecular identifiers were incorporated during preparation of the TCRbeta library. One entry per CDR3 protein results from TCRdb running MiXCR on the PCR reads. This table has some 350,000 distinct CDR3 sequences, about 9.3% appearing once. The sample was PBMCs from the stem cell graft donor, taken from the stem cell graft. This receptor was taken from a human donor who donated a stem cell graft to a child with acute lymphoblastic leukemia. This chain connects TRBV29-1 to TRBJ2-3, with D tentatively TRBD2 (6 bases). The CDR3 loop is CSAQERGDTDTQYF. The CDR3 DNA sequence: TGCAGCGCCCAAGAGCGCGGGGACACAGATACGCAGTATTTT.